This entry concerns a single T cell receptor beta chain. RNA, once extracted, was reverse transcribed into cDNA for use as the sequencing template. Data came from immunoSEQ multiplex PCR; TCRdb stores just in-frame clones and leaves some out. The sample lists around 150,000 clones, roughly four fifths occurring once. The source of the sample is a study of CD8+ T cells in alopecia areata. The treatment is: oral pan-JAK inhibitor, 5-10 mg twice daily. The CDR3 is made up of 15 amino acids. The V and J ends lost 0 bases and 8 bases respectively, with 16 bases between them. Sequenced material: CD8+ T cells sorted from blood, taken at week 4, from a patient treated with tofacitinib. The clonotype comes from a human donor with alopecia areata. The chain combines TRBV23-1 with TRBJ1-2; maybe TRBD1 (5 bases). TRBV23-1 is annotated as an ORF whose role is uncertain. As DNA, the CDR3 is TGCGCCAGCAGTCAATCGAGGAAGGCAGGGAAAGGCTACACCTTC. Encoded protein: CASSQSRKAGKGYTF.